Below are 31 T cell receptor beta chains sequenced from a single sample in a study of cytomegalovirus exposure and HLA in healthy donors. Vbeta (60) and Jbeta (13) primers were used in the PCR. Profiled with immunoSEQ multiplex PCR; TCRdb holds only in-frame clones, not every one. Seen in this sample are around 74,000 clones; the ten most common clones hold around 13%. Material: PBMCs. These receptors all stem from a man in his fifties in good health and CMV-seropositive.

The rearrangement links TRBV2 to TRBJ2-7, with 9 nucleotides matching TRBD1. Germline V gene lookup returns CDR1 SNHLY and CDR2 FYNNEI. With 6 bases clipped from V and 1 base from J, the junction kept 4 bases outside the gene matches. This CDR3 is built from 14 residues. CDR3 loop: CASREQGASYEQYF. CDR3 nucleotide sequence: TGTGCCAGCAGGGAACAGGGGGCTTCCTACGAGCAGTACTTC.

This chain uses TRBV25-1 with TRBJ2-3; maybe TRBD2 (5 bases). Germline loops: CDR1 MGHDK, CDR2 SYGVNS. Trimming removed 6 bases at V and 0 bases at J, with 13 bases between. This CDR3 comprises 15 residues. This CDR3 is CASSPSTWSTDTQYF. The CDR3 nucleotides are TGTGCCAGCAGCCCTAGCACATGGAGCACAGATACGCAGTATTTT. Supplemented by reference TRBV25-1 and TRBJ2-3, the full variable domain reads EADIYQTPRYLVIGTGKKITLECSQTMGHDKMYWYQQDPGMELHLIHYSYGVNSTEKGDLSSESTVSRIRTEHFPLTLESARPSHTSQYLCASSPSTWSTDTQYFGPGTRLTVL.

This chain uses TRBV19 with TRBJ2-1, with D possibly TRBD2 on 6 matching bases. The V end was cut by 5 bases, the J end by 0 bases, with 11 bases between. Germline V lookup: CDR1 LNHDA, CDR2 SQIVND (reference sequence). The CDR3 is 15 residues long. The CDR3 nucleotides read TGTGCCAGTAGTTATAGCGGTAGCTCCTACAATGAGCAGTTCTTC. It translates to CASSYSGSSYNEQFF.

This rearrangement joins TRBV12-5 to TRBJ2-7, with a possible D match to TRBD1 (6 bases). V lost 6 bases and J lost 2, with 17 bases in between. The CDR3 spans 15 residues. CDR1 LGHNT and CDR2 FRNRAP come from the germline V gene. CDR3 protein: CASGSTGIPTYEQYF. CDR3 DNA: TGTGCTAGTGGCTCCACAGGGATCCCTACCTACGAGCAGTACTTC.

CDR3 nucleotide sequence: TGCGCCAGCACCGACCAGGACACCCTTTTCGAGCAGTACGTC. Amino acids: CASTDQDTLFEQYV. The chain is built from TRBV10-2 and TRBJ2-7; tentatively, D is TRBD1 (5 bases). The V end was cut by 7 bases, the J end by 6 bases, with 19 bases between. The CDR3 sequence is 14 residues long. CDR1 WSHSY and CDR2 SAAADI come from the germline V gene.

The chain couples TRBV7-8 to TRBJ2-2; 8 bases fit TRBD1. The CDR3 runs 14 residues. The V gene's germline CDR1 is SGHVS and CDR2 FQNEAQ. The trim removed 5 bases at V and 6 bases at J, leaving 5 bases unmatched. The CDR3 DNA is TGTGCCAGCAGCACCTGGACAGGGCCCGGGGAGCTGTTTTTT. Protein product: CASSTWTGPGELFF.

The chain employs TRBV6-1 and TRBJ1-2; D call uncertain. V dropped 7 bases and J dropped 7 bases, with 16 bases sitting between them. The CDR3 is made up of 13 amino acids. Germline CDR1 is MNHNS and CDR2 is SASEGT. DNA of the CDR3: TGTGCCAGCAAGGAGGGCCGTGTTGGTGGCTACACCTTC. Its translation: CASKEGRVGGYTF.

The V gene is TRBV2, the J gene TRBJ2-7, with 10 positions matching TRBD1. V was pared by 6 bases and J by 4 bases, with 9 bases of the junction left unmatched. The CDR3 has 15 residues. CDR1 SNHLY and CDR2 FYNNEI come from the germline V gene. The CDR3 DNA is TGTGCCAGCAGAAGAGACAGGGGGCGGACGTACGAGCAGTACGTC. It is translated as CASRRDRGRTYEQYV.

V and J are TRBV21-1 and TRBJ2-7; TRBD2, the table's D call, lacks a check against the DNA. TRBV21-1 is annotated as a pseudogene. CDR3 length equals 14 residues. In DNA, the CDR3 is TGTGCCAGCAGCAAAATCCGGAGCTCCTACGAGCAGTACGTC. It codes for CASSKIRSSYEQYV.

The chain carries TRBV6-6 and TRBJ1-1; no reliable D call. The CDR3 totals 13 residues. Trimming left V 6 bases short and J 1 base short, with 9 bases between. Per germline, CDR1 MNHNY and CDR2 SVGAGI (reference sequence). CDR3 sequence (DNA): TGTGCCAGCAGCCCGGGAAGGAACACTGAAGCTTTCTTT. Encoded protein: CASSPGRNTEAFF.

This rearrangement joins TRBV7-6 to TRBJ2-3, with D hard to call. The CDR3 sequence is 12 residues long. Trimming removed 2 bases from V and 6 bases from J, with 6 bases in between. Germline lookup yields CDR1 SGHVS and CDR2 FNYEAQ. This CDR3 reads CASSLNSDTQYF. The CDR3 DNA is TGTGCCAGCAGCTTAAATAGCGATACGCAGTATTTT. Variable domain in full (rest from reference TRBV7-6 and TRBJ2-3): GAGVSQSPRYKVTKRGQDVALRCDPISGHVSLYWYRQALGQGPEFLTYFNYEAQQDKSGLPNDRFSAERPEGSISTLTIQRTEQRDSAMYRCASSLNSDTQYFGPGTRLTVL.

The chain combines TRBV7-9 with TRBJ1-2, with a possible D match to TRBD1 (5 bases). Trimming left V 5 bases short and J 7 bases short, with 11 bases between. The CDR3 covers 12 residues. The germline V gene encodes CDR1 SEHNR and CDR2 FQNEAQ (reference sequence). CDR3 sequence: CASSAQGVGYTF. As DNA, the CDR3 is TGTGCCAGCAGCGCCCAAGGGGTTGGCTACACCTTC.

The rearrangement links TRBV30 to TRBJ2-5; 7 nucleotides align to TRBD1. This CDR3 region has 13 residues. Germline assignment: CDR1 GTSNPN and CDR2 SVGIG (reference sequence). J was trimmed by 3 bases and V by 8 bases; bases with no gene match: 9. CDR3 sequence reads: CALNPTGKETQYF. The CDR3 DNA reads TGTGCCCTGAACCCGACAGGGAAAGAGACCCAGTACTTC.

The V gene is TRBV5-1, the J gene TRBJ2-3; a possible D gene is TRBD2 (7 bases). The V gene lost 1 base and the J gene lost 0 bases, with 9 bases spanning the gap. Germline CDR1 and CDR2: SGHRS and YFSETQ. The CDR3 loop spans 15 amino acids. The CDR3: CASSLSGGSTDTQYF. As DNA, the CDR3 is TGCGCCAGCAGCTTGTCGGGGGGCAGCACAGATACGCAGTATTTT. Complete variable domain (other parts from reference TRBV5-1 and TRBJ2-3): KAGVTQTPRYLIKTRGQQVTLSCSPISGHRSVSWYQQTPGQGLQFLFEYFSETQRNKGNFPGRFSGRQFSNSRSEMNVSTLELGDSALYLCASSLSGGSTDTQYFGPGTRLTVL.

The chain carries TRBV19 and TRBJ2-1; 8 bases are shared with TRBD2. The CDR3 consists of 16 residues. Germline loops: CDR1 LNHDA, CDR2 SQIVND (reference sequence). V lost 3 bases and J lost 0; bases outside the gene matches: 4. In nucleotides, the CDR3 is TGTGCCAGTAGTATCAGAGCGGGAGACTCCTACAATGAGCAGTTCTTC. Encoded protein: CASSIRAGDSYNEQFF.

This chain links TRBV7-3 with TRBJ2-1; D is unresolved. The germline V and J ends were trimmed by 4 bases and 6 bases, with 16 bases remaining between them. Germline CDR1 SGHTA, CDR2 FQGTGA. This CDR3 is built from 15 residues. The CDR3 DNA follows: TGTGCCAGCAGCTATGGCAACAATTGGTCCAATGAGCAGTTCTTC. It specifies CASSYGNNWSNEQFF.

The chain joins TRBV6-5 to TRBJ2-3; perhaps TRBD1 as D (6 bases). Germline CDR1 is MNHEY and CDR2 is SVGAGI. This CDR3 region has 14 residues. Trimming shortened V by 6 bases and J by 6 bases, and 16 bases separated the two germline ends. The CDR3 here is CASRLQGVGDTQYF. The CDR3 DNA is TGTGCCAGCAGGCTACAGGGAGTCGGTGATACGCAGTATTTT.

This chain uses TRBV5-4 with TRBJ2-1, with TRBD2 matching 14 bases. With 4 bases clipped from V and 9 bases from J, the junction kept 3 bases outside the gene matches. The CDR3 has 14 amino acids. Germline V gene data show CDR1 as SGHNT and CDR2 as YYREEE (reference sequence). The CDR3 bases are TGTGCCAGCAGCGGGGGGACTAGCGGGGGTGAGCAGTTCTTC. Encoded protein: CASSGGTSGGEQFF. Full variable domain (missing parts from reference TRBV5-4 and TRBJ2-1): ETGVTQSPTHLIKTRGQQVTLRCSSQSGHNTVSWYQQALGQGPQFIFQYYREEENGRGNFPPRFSGLQFPNYSSELNVNALELDDSALYLCASSGGTSGGEQFFGPGTRLTVL.

The CDR3 loop reads CASSSEGNNQPQHF. CDR3 bases: TGTGCCAGCAGTTCGGAGGGGAATAATCAGCCCCAGCATTTT. The rearrangement joins TRBV2 to TRBJ1-5, with D perhaps matching TRBD1 (5 bases). The CDR3 length is 14 residues. V lost 5 bases and J lost 4, with 12 bases in between. Germline-derived CDR1 and CDR2 are SNHLY and FYNNEI.

The chain has TRBV6-1 and TRBJ1-1, with 9 bases fitting TRBD1. The junction had 8 bases not matched to a gene; V was cut back by 8 bases and J by 7 bases. This CDR3 has 13 residues. Germline CDR1 MNHNS, CDR2 SASEGT. CDR3 nucleotide sequence: TGTGCCAGCCTAACAGGGGGCTGGGGTGAAGCTTTCTTT. It specifies CASLTGGWGEAFF.

This chain connects TRBV5-1 to TRBJ1-2, with 11 bases that match TRBD1. The CDR3 sequence is 14 residues long. Trimming took 4 bases from V and 13 from J; bases not matched to a gene: 12. Germline CDR1 and CDR2: SGHRS and YFSETQ. The CDR3 here is CASSGPGQGGPRTF. CDR3 bases: TGCGCCAGCAGCGGACCGGGACAGGGGGGCCCCCGCACCTTC.

This chain joins TRBV12-5 and TRBJ2-1; tentative D call: TRBD1 (6 bases). This CDR3 spans 14 amino acids. V lost 2 bases and J 5 bases, leaving 10 bases between the germline ends. Germline CDR1 LGHNT, CDR2 FRNRAP. CDR3 amino acids: CASGLIGGNNEQFF. CDR3 in DNA: TGTGCTAGTGGTTTGATAGGGGGTAACAATGAGCAGTTCTTC.

The genes are TRBV5-1 and TRBJ2-5; a weak D match, TRBD2 (6 bases). Germline CDR1 and CDR2: SGHRS and YFSETQ. V lost 4 bases and J 3 bases, leaving 22 bases between the germline ends. This CDR3 has 17 amino acids. CDR3 coding DNA: TGCGCCAGCAGCCCCCGTGCCGTGGGAGGTGGGGAAGAGACCCAGTACTTC. Protein sequence: CASSPRAVGGGEETQYF.

The chain employs TRBV7-3 and TRBJ2-1, with 8 bases fitting TRBD2. Germline V gene lookup returns CDR1 SGHTA and CDR2 FQGTGA. Trimming took 5 bases from V and 4 from J; bases not matched to a gene: 7. This CDR3 is built from 15 residues. CDR3 loop: CASSTLAGEYNEQFF. Written as DNA, the CDR3 is TGTGCCAGCAGCACCCTAGCGGGCGAATACAATGAGCAGTTCTTC.

This chain uses TRBV18 with TRBJ1-2; D not certain. The CDR3 is made up of 13 amino acids. The V gene lost 3 bases and the J gene lost 6 bases, with 11 bases spanning the gap. Germline CDR1 KGHSH, CDR2 LQKENI. The CDR3 DNA follows: TGTGCCAGCTCACCGTCCGAGAGGGATGGCTACACCTTC. Amino acid sequence: CASSPSERDGYTF.

The chain is built from TRBV5-1 and TRBJ2-2, with TRBD2 matching 7 bases. The CDR3 spans 16 residues. Losses at the gene ends were 1 base for V and 0 bases for J; bases not matched to a gene: 3. Germline-derived CDR1 and CDR2 are SGHRS and YFSETQ. The CDR3 region is CASSLRAGPNTGELFF. The CDR3 DNA sequence: TGCGCCAGCAGCTTGAGAGCGGGGCCGAACACCGGGGAGCTGTTTTTT.

The chain links TRBV19 to TRBJ2-5; TRBD1 aligns across 7 bases. CDR3 size: 14 residues. Germline V gene data show CDR1 as LNHDA and CDR2 as SQIVND (reference sequence). Trimming cost V 5 bases and J 2 bases; bases outside gene matches: 5. CDR3 protein: CASSPTGNQETQYF. CDR3 bases: TGTGCCAGTAGTCCGACAGGGAATCAAGAGACCCAGTACTTC.

The J gene is TRBJ1-1, the V gene TRBV28; 8 bases match TRBD1. The CDR3 totals 14 residues. The germline V gene has CDR1 MDHEN and CDR2 SYDVKM. Germline trimming cut 5 bases from V and 5 bases from J; bases unmatched to any gene: 7. CDR3 sequence: CASSPQGAWTEAFF. The CDR3 bases are TGTGCCAGCAGTCCTCAGGGGGCTTGGACTGAAGCTTTCTTT.

The chain recombines TRBV11-2 with TRBJ2-1, with a weak D call TRBD1 (6 bases). Germline CDR1 is SGHAT and CDR2 is FQNNGV. Trimming left V 5 bases short and J 3 bases short, with 8 bases between. The CDR3 has 13 residues. CDR3 sequence (DNA): TGTGCCAGCAGCACGGACAGCTACAATGAGCAGTTCTTC. Translated: CASSTDSYNEQFF.

As regards this clone: Other DNA sequences within the sample encode an identical CDR3. The chain joins TRBV4-1 to TRBJ2-3, with 10 bases identical to TRBD2. The trim removed 0 bases at V and 5 bases at J, leaving 14 bases unmatched. CDR3 length: 19 residues. Germline CDR1 is MGHRA and CDR2 is YSYEKL. For the CDR3, the DNA is TGCGCCAGCAGCCAAGATCTGGGTATGAGCGGGAGGGCCCTAGATACGCAGTATTTT. Amino acid sequence: CASSQDLGMSGRALDTQYF.

V is TRBV7-2 and J is TRBJ2-3, with a possible D match to TRBD2 (6 bases). V lost 5 bases and J lost 1, with 13 bases in between. Germline CDR1 SGHTA, CDR2 FQGNSA. This CDR3 spans 15 amino acids. DNA for the CDR3: TGTGCCAGCAGCCTGGCGGGGCCAGGCACAGATACGCAGTATTTT. It yields the protein CASSLAGPGTDTQYF.